This T cell receptor (beta chain) was retrieved from a study of CD8 T cells in ankylosing spondylitis. Using quantitative 5'-RACE with molecular barcodes, the authors made TCR beta libraries. TCRdb reanalysed the 5' RACE reads using MiXCR and keeps one entry per CDR3 protein. This sample has around 340,000 distinct CDR3 sequences, with over 12% found just once. Study-wide points: A CD8+ phenotype characterized the disease-linked clones, which were relatively rare in peripheral blood.

Trimming cost V 4 bases and J 14 bases, with 19 bases left between them. Germline CDR1 and CDR2: SGHDT and YYEEEE. The CDR3 spans 13 residues. Notes on this clonotype: Its antigen remains unknown.

Sequencing used blood, either unsorted or a sorted T cell fraction (not recorded which). The TCR comes from a male donor with ankylosing spondylitis or in good health (not recorded which). The chain joins TRBV5-6 to TRBJ2-1; a possible D gene is TRBD2 (6 bases). In DNA, the CDR3 is TGTGCCAGCAGCCTGCCGGGAGCTCCGAAGGAGTTCTTC. Translated, it gives CASSLPGAPKEFF.